This T cell receptor beta chain was captured in a study of blood T cell repertoires in COVID-19. Study background: Acute-phase and convalescent COVID-19 samples originated in the United States, Italy and Spain. PBMCs, B-cell-depleted T cells, or T cells provided the cDNA or gDNA that made up the material.

Original data processing: The assay estimated nucleated cells by amplifying reference gene primers. Sequencing was performed with immunoSEQ multiplex PCR; in TCRdb, only in-frame clones are kept and a portion is missing. V and J calls and clone size are given by that table; D and trimming were obtained from the DNA. The sample lists hundreds of thousands of clones; around 85% were seen once. The CDR3 length is 16 residues. Germline V gives CDR1 SGHDN, CDR2 FVKESK. V shed 1 base and J 0 bases; nucleotides not matched to a gene: 3. This TCR derives from a man aged 45 to 65 with active or convalescent COVID-19. The specimen sequenced was peripheral blood. The chain carries TRBV14 and TRBJ2-3; 8 bases fit TRBD1. Here the CDR3 DNA reads TGTGCCAGCAGCCAAGGCTGGACAGGGAGCACAGATACGCAGTATTTT. Residues: CASSQGWTGSTDTQYF.